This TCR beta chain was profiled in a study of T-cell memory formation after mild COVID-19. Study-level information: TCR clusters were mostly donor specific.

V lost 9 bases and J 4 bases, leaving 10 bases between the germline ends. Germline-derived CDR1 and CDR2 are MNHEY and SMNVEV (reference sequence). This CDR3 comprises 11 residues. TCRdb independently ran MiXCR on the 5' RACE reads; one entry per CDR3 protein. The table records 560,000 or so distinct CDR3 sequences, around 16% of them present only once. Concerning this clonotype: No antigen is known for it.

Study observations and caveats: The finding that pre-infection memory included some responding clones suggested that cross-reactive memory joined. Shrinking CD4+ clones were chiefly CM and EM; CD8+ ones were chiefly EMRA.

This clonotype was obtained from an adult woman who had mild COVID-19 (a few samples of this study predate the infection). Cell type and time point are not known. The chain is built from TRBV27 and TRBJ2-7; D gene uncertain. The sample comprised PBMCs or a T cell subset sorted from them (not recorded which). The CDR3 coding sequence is TGTGCCAGGCTGTCCGGTTACGAGCAGTACTTC. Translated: CARLSGYEQYF.